This T cell receptor beta chain was found in a study of cytomegalovirus exposure and HLA in healthy donors. Turning to this clone: What it binds is not known. Other DNA sequences in this specimen translate into the identical CDR3.

Germline CDR1 and CDR2: MNHNY and SVGAGI (reference sequence). The CDR3 covers 15 residues. Trimming cost V 5 bases and J 5 bases; bases outside gene matches: 11. General study findings and limits: The only immune exposure information that was available was CMV serostatus. What a later analysis reportedly showed was that an Asian-associated ancestry cluster had fewer N-insertions than the roughly 670-donor mean.

Primers: 60 Vbeta forward and 13 Jbeta reverse. Sequencing was performed with immunoSEQ multiplex PCR; in TCRdb, only in-frame clones are kept and a portion is missing. The table lists around 150,000 clones, around 80% of them singletons. This TCR was sampled from a man younger than 40 in good health. Sequenced: PBMCs. This sequence joins TRBV6-6 and TRBJ1-1; 7 bases are shared with TRBD1. CDR3: CASSGVEGAKTEAFF. CDR3 nucleotides: TGTGCCAGCAGTGGCGTCGAGGGGGCGAAGACTGAAGCTTTCTTT.